Following are 28 T cell receptor beta chains from one sample sequenced in a study of post-analysis software for immune sequencing data. Study results and limitations: In patients, TRBV5-6, TRBV5-1 and TRBV20-1 belonged to five TRBV segments found more frequently than in controls.

These receptors have no known antigen. Unique molecular identifiers featured in each of the TCR beta cDNA libraries. TCRdb re-called the PCR reads through MiXCR, storing one row per CDR3 protein. The data hold under 200,000 distinct CDR3 sequences, with over 25% observed a single time. Sequencing was done on a sample of blood. These receptors all come from a girl younger than 18 with multiple sclerosis.

This clonotype turned up a few times. V is TRBV7-9 and J is TRBJ1-1, with D perhaps matching TRBD1 (5 bases). This CDR3 has 13 residues. From germline, CDR1 is SEHNR and CDR2 FQNEAQ (reference sequence). V shed 6 bases and J shed 1 base, with 9 bases lying between them. The CDR3 sequence is CASRDRENTEAFF. The CDR3 DNA reads TGTGCCAGCAGAGACAGAGAGAACACTGAAGCTTTCTTT.

This clonotype was counted at least ten times. The V call is TRBV27, the J call TRBJ2-1, with 8 bases identical to TRBD2. The V gene's germline CDR1 is MNHEY and CDR2 SMNVEV (reference sequence). The CDR3 loop spans 17 amino acids. The V segment lost 7 bases and the J segment 0 bases; nucleotides outside the gene matches: 11. CDR3 sequence: CASNGGSGEFSYNEQFF. The CDR3, as DNA: TGTGCCAGCAACGGGGGTAGCGGGGAATTCTCCTACAATGAGCAGTTCTTC.

In its sample, this clonotype was seen many times. The rearrangement links TRBV29-1 to TRBJ2-7, with TRBD2 as a possible D gene (5 bases). Deletions cut 1 base from V and 1 base from J, with 11 bases between. CDR1 is SQVTM, CDR2 ANQGSEA, per germline. This CDR3 is 14 amino acids long. CDR3 region: CSVEVRGTSYEQYF. CDR3 coding DNA: TGCAGCGTTGAAGTCCGGGGAACATCCTACGAGCAGTACTTC.

As to this clonotype: A read error is possible here, since a much larger clone lies one base away. The rearrangement joins TRBV2 to TRBJ2-7; D perhaps matches TRBD1 (6 bases). The length of the CDR3 is 15 residues. V lost 4 bases to trimming and J lost 9 bases, with 22 bases between them. The germline V gene encodes CDR1 SNHLY and CDR2 FYNNEI. CDR3 in DNA: TGTGCCAGCAGTGTACGAGGGGGATTATACGTTGTGCAGTACTTC. As protein: CASSVRGGLYVVQYF.

The chain has TRBV20-1 and TRBJ2-7; D remains ambiguous. V gave up 0 bases and J gave up 3 bases, with 9 bases separating them. The CDR3 is 13 residues long. Germline lookup yields CDR1 DFQATT and CDR2 SNEGSKA (reference sequence). CDR3 sequence: CSARDGRIYEQYF. CDR3 in DNA: TGCAGTGCTAGAGATGGCAGGATCTACGAGCAGTACTTC.

The CDR3, as DNA: TGTGCCAGCAGTTTTCGGGGGAGTCGGGACACCGGGGAGCTGTTTTTT. It encodes CASSFRGSRDTGELFF. The V gene is TRBV27, the J gene TRBJ2-2; weak D call: TRBD2 (6 bases). Per germline, CDR1 MNHEY and CDR2 SMNVEV (reference sequence). The CDR3 totals 16 residues. The V and J ends lost 3 bases and 3 bases respectively, with 14 bases between them.

Turning to this clonotype: The junction differs from germline at one of its ends, possibly a read error. The rearrangement joins TRBV3-1 to TRBJ2-1; TRBD2 might be the D (6 bases). The germline gives CDR1 LGHDT, CDR2 YNNKEL (reference sequence). The CDR3 runs to 14 residues. DNA for the CDR3: TGTGCCTGCAGGCCCGGGACTCCTTACAATGAGCAGTTCTTC. Amino acids: CACRPGTPYNEQFF.

Points on this clonotype: This may arise from a read error, as a much more abundant clone is one base away. This chain uses TRBV29-1 with TRBJ2-1; D tentatively reads TRBD1 or TRBD2 (6 bases each). CDR1 and CDR2 (germline): SQVTM, ANQGSEA. The CDR3 is 15 residues long. The CDR3 DNA is TGCGGCGCCGAGGGGGGTAGGAGCTCCTACAATGAGCAGTTCTTC. Translation: CGAEGGRSSYNEQFF.

J is TRBJ1-1 and V is TRBV15; perhaps TRBD1 as D (5 bases). The germline V gene has CDR1 LNHNV and CDR2 YYDKDF (reference sequence). V gave up 0 bases and J gave up 4 bases, with 9 bases separating them. CDR3 length: 14 residues. The chain's CDR3 is CATSRDLQGTEAFF. CDR3 coding DNA: TGTGCCACCAGCAGAGATCTTCAGGGCACTGAAGCTTTCTTT.

V gene TRBV4-1 combines with J gene TRBJ2-5; 9 positions agree with TRBD2. Germline CDR1 is MGHRA and CDR2 is YSYEKL. The CDR3 runs to 17 residues. V shed 7 bases, J shed 4 bases, and the junction held 16 bases outside the gene matches. As DNA, the CDR3 is TGCGCCAGCAAGCTCTGGTTAGCGGGAGATTGTCGAGAGACCCAGTACTTC. It is translated as CASKLWLAGDCRETQYF.

The chain employs TRBV5-1 and TRBJ2-3; D not resolved. This CDR3 has 13 amino acids. V was pared by 5 bases and J by 5 bases, with 12 bases between. Germline values: CDR1 SGHRS, CDR2 YFSETQ. Here the CDR3 reads CASRSARRDTQYF. The DNA for the CDR3 is TGCGCCAGCAGGTCTGCCCGGAGAGATACGCAGTATTTT.

The CDR3 here is CASSYAGLAEAFF. CDR3 sequence (DNA): TGTGCCAGCAGTTATGCCGGGCTAGCGGAAGCTTTCTTT. J is TRBJ1-1 and V is TRBV6-6; no clear D. V was pared by 3 bases and J by 8 bases, with 13 bases between. Germline assignment: CDR1 MNHNY and CDR2 SVGAGI (reference sequence). There are 13 residues in the CDR3.

This clonotype has only a few counts. The CDR3 DNA follows: TGCGCCAGCAGCTTGGCGGAGGGGTACAACGAGCAGTACTTC. It translates to CASSLAEGYNEQYF. The V and J genes are TRBV5-1 and TRBJ2-7; D is possibly TRBD2 (6 bases). Germline V gene lookup returns CDR1 SGHRS and CDR2 YFSETQ. Trimming left V 0 bases short and J 5 bases short, with 12 bases between. This CDR3 comprises 14 residues.

V gene TRBV12-3 or TRBV12-4 combines with J gene TRBJ2-3; D unclear. V dropped 3 bases and J dropped 6 bases, with 13 bases sitting between them. The CDR3 totals 14 residues. CDR3 in DNA: TGTGCCAGCAGTTTTTACTTTCCACCCGATACGCAGTATTTT. It yields the protein CASSFYFPPDTQYF.

Worth noting for this clonotype: Just one base apart from a much larger clone, this may be a read error. The chain couples TRBV20-1 to TRBJ2-3; 7 nucleotides line up with TRBD1. Looked up from germline, CDR1 is DFQATT and CDR2 is SNEGSKA (reference sequence). CDR3 length: 15 residues. V gave up 8 bases and J gave up 1 base; unmatched junction bases: 12. The DNA for the CDR3 is TGCAGTCTCCAGGGGAGACAGGGTGGCACAGATACGCAGTATTTT. Protein sequence: CSLQGRQGGTDTQYF.

This clonotype was seen more than once but under ten times. V and J are TRBV12-3 or TRBV12-4 and TRBJ1-1; a possible D gene is TRBD1 (5 bases). This CDR3 comprises 13 residues. V dropped 6 bases and J dropped 6 bases, with 14 bases sitting between them. The CDR3: CASSPRWDSEAFF. Written as DNA, the CDR3 is TGTGCCAGCAGCCCCAGGTGGGACTCTGAAGCTTTCTTT.

This clonotype was detected only a few times. A much larger clone lies one base from this, so it may be a read error. The chain recombines TRBV12-3 or TRBV12-4 with TRBJ2-1; 7 nucleotides align to TRBD2. V gave up 5 bases and J gave up 8 bases; unmatched junction bases: 12. The CDR3 totals 15 residues. The CDR3 protein is CASSVTRRESDEQFF. The CDR3 DNA follows: TGTGCCAGCAGTGTGACTAGGCGGGAGAGCGATGAGCAGTTCTTC.

As to this clonotype: A read error may be the cause here, since a much bigger clone is one base away. The CDR3 ends on some other residue instead of the conserved phenylalanine or tryptophan, so this is likely a read error. The CDR3 here is CASSLDRNSKNIQYY. The CDR3 DNA reads TGTGCCAGCAGCTTGGACAGGAATTCCAAAAACATTCAGTACTAC. The chain carries TRBV5-4 and TRBJ2-4; the D gene is possibly TRBD1 (5 bases). V was pared by 0 bases and J by 2 bases, with 9 bases between. Germline loops: CDR1 SGHNT, CDR2 YYREEE (reference sequence). This CDR3 region has 15 residues.

This clonotype was counted a few times. A much larger clone lies a single base off, so this may be a read error. This chain connects TRBV28 to TRBJ2-1, with TRBD1 as a possible D gene (5 bases). Germline CDR1 reads MDHEN; CDR2 reads SYDVKM. Trimming shortened V by 4 bases and J by 10 bases, and 14 bases separated the two germline ends. This CDR3 has 13 amino acids. Here the CDR3 DNA reads TGTGCCAGCAGTTGGACATCCTCCTACGAGCAGTTCTTC. Its protein product is CASSWTSSYEQFF.

This clonotype was found many times. The chain recombines TRBV7-3 with TRBJ2-7, with D unresolved. This CDR3 has 13 amino acids. The germline V gene encodes CDR1 SGHTA and CDR2 FQGTGA. V was shortened by 8 bases and J by 1 base, with 12 bases between the two germline ends. The CDR3 protein is CASLKPDSYEQYF. The CDR3 region has the DNA TGTGCCAGCTTAAAACCGGATTCCTACGAGCAGTACTTC.

To note about this clonotype: This may be a read error: a much more frequent sequence differs by one nucleotide. The V call is TRBV5-1, the J call TRBJ2-7, with 10 bases matching TRBD1. V lost 4 bases, J lost 5 bases, and 9 bases stayed unmatched. Germline values: CDR1 SGHRS, CDR2 YFSETQ. The CDR3 has 15 amino acids. CDR3 in amino acids: CASSPRGQGRNEQYF. In DNA, the CDR3 is TGCGCCAGCAGCCCGAGGGGACAGGGGCGGAACGAGCAGTACTTC.

The rearrangement joins TRBV3-1 to TRBJ2-7; weak D call: TRBD1 (5 bases). The germline V gene encodes CDR1 LGHDT and CDR2 YNNKEL (reference sequence). The CDR3 is 15 amino acids. V lost 5 bases and J lost 3, with 17 bases in between. CDR3 sequence (DNA): TGTGCCAGCAGCTACAGACAGTCCTCTAACTACGAGCAGTACTTC. Translation: CASSYRQSSNYEQYF.

This clonotype has more than one count but fewer than ten. The chain links TRBV5-1 to TRBJ1-6, with unresolved D. This CDR3 spans 14 amino acids. The germline CDR1 and CDR2 sequences are SGHRS and YFSETQ. The V end was cut by 0 bases, the J end by 11 bases, with 12 bases between. CDR3 residues: CASSLGQLETPLHF. The DNA of the CDR3 is TGCGCCAGCAGCTTGGGGCAGCTAGAGACACCCCTCCACTTT.

With regard to this clonotype: This may be a read error: a much more frequent sequence differs by one nucleotide. The rearrangement joins TRBV28 to TRBJ2-4; D is ambiguous. The DNA matches TRBJ2-7 better at its end, which makes the J call doubtful. Germline lookup yields CDR1 MDHEN and CDR2 SYDVKM. The CDR3 runs 14 residues. CDR3 sequence (DNA): TGTGCCAGCAGTTTACAAGCAAGGCACTACGAGCAGTACTTC. Protein product: CASSLQARHYEQYF.

As to this clonotype: A much larger clone sits a single nucleotide away, making a read error possible. The V call is TRBV20-1, the J call TRBJ2-1; possibly TRBD1 for D (5 bases). Trimming removed 5 bases from V and 3 bases from J, with 11 bases in between. In germline, CDR1 is DFQATT, CDR2 SNEGSKA (reference sequence). The length of the CDR3 is 13 residues. The CDR3 nucleotides are TGCAGTGCTGGACAAGTGGGCTACAATGAGCAGTTCTTC. This gives the protein CSAGQVGYNEQFF.

The chain uses TRBV20-1 and TRBJ2-7; 12 nucleotides line up with TRBD2. The J call is doubtful: the DNA matches TRBJ2-5 better. The CDR3 sequence is 15 residues long. Per the germline V gene, CDR1 is DFQATT and CDR2 is SNEGSKA (reference sequence). The CDR3 DNA sequence: TGCAGTGCTAGGACTAGCGGGGGAGTGGGGGAGACCCAGTACTTC. It is translated as CSARTSGGVGETQYF.

In this sample, this clonotype turned up many times. This chain uses TRBV12-5 with TRBJ1-1, with TRBD1 matching over 7 bases. CDR1 is LGHNT, CDR2 FRNRAP, per germline. This CDR3 has 15 amino acids. J lost 1 base, V lost 6 bases, and 8 bases had no gene match. CDR3 in DNA: TGTGCTAGTGGCACAGGGGTGGTCGGGAACACTGAAGCTTTCTTT. Its protein is CASGTGVVGNTEAFF.

There are many counts of this clonotype. This sequence joins TRBV5-1 and TRBJ2-5; 7 bases map to TRBD2. J lost 2 bases, V lost 2 bases, and 6 bases had no gene match. Looked up from germline, CDR1 is SGHRS and CDR2 is YFSETQ. The CDR3 loop spans 15 amino acids. CDR3 sequence (DNA): TGCGCCAGCAGCTTCTCGGGAGGTGGTCAAGAGACCCAGTACTTC. As protein: CASSFSGGGQETQYF.